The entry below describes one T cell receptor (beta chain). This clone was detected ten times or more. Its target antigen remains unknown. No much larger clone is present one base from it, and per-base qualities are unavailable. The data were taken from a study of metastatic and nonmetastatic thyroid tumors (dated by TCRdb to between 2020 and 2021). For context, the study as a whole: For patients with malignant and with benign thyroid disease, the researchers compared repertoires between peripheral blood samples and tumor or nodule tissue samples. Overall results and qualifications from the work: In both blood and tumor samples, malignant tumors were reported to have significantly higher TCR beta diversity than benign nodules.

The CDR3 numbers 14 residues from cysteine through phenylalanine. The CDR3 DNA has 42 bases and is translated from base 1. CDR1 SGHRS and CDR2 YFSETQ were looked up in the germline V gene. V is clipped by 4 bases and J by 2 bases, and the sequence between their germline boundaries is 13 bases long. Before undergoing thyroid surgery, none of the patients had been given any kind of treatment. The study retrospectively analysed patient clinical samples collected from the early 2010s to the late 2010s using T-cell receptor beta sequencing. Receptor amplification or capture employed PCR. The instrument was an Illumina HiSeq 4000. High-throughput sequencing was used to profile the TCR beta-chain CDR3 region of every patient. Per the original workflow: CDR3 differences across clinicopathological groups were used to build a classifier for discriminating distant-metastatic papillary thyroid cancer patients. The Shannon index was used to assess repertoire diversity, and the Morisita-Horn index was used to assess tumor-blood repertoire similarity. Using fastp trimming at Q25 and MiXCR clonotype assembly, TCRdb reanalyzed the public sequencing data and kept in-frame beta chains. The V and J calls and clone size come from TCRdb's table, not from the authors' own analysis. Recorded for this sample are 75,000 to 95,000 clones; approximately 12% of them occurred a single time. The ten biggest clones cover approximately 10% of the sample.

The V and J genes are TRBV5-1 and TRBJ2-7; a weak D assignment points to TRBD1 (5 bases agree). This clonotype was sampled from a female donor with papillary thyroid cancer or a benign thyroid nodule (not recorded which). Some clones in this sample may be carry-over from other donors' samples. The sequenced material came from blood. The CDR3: CASSATESAYEQYF. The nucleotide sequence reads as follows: TGCGCCAGCAGCGCGACAGAGAGCGCCTACGAGCAGTACTTC.